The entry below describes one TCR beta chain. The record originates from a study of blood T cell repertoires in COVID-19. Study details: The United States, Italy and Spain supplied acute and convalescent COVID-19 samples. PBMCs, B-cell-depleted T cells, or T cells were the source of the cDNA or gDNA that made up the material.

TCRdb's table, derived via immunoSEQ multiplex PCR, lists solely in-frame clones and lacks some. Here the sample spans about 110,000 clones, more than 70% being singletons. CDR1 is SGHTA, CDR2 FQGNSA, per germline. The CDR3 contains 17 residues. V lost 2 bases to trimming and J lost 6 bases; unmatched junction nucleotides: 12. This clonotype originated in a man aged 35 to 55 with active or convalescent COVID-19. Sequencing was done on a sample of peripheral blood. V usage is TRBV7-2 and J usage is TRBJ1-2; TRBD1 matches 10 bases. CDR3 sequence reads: CASSLSSGTGDPDGYTF. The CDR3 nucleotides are TGTGCCAGCAGCTTATCATCTGGGACAGGGGACCCCGATGGCTACACCTTC. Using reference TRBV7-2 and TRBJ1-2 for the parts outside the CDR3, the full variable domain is GAGVSQSPSNKVTEKGKDVELRCDPISGHTALYWYRQSLGQGLEFLIYFQGNSAPDKSGLPSDRFSAERTGGSVSTLTIQRTQQEDSAVYLCASSLSSGTGDPDGYTFGSGTRLTVV.